This TCR beta chain was sequenced during a study of cytomegalovirus exposure and HLA in healthy donors. 13 Jbeta primers and 60 Vbeta primers were used for the PCR. Assay used: immunoSEQ multiplex PCR; TCRdb lists only in-frame clones, some missing. The sample includes some 84,000 clones. This receptor was obtained from a man aged 50 to 60 in good health and CMV-seronegative. The sequenced material came from PBMCs.

CDR3 sequence reads: CASSERGSATGELFF. The DNA of the CDR3 is TGTGCCAGCAGTGAACGTGGCAGCGCCACCGGGGAGCTGTTTTTT. The rearrangement uses TRBV6-1 and TRBJ2-2; D not certain. This CDR3 has 15 residues. Germline V gene sequence: CDR1 MNHNS, CDR2 SASEGT. The germline V and J ends were trimmed by 2 bases and 4 bases, with 11 bases remaining between them.